The 5 T cell receptor beta chains listed next were all sequenced from one sample in a study of CD8 T cells in Susac syndrome. When the RNA was reverse transcribed, random hexamers were used with an input of roughly 0.45 to 1 ug. TCRdb re-derived calls from the immunoSEQ multiplex PCR reads in MiXCR, one entry per CDR3 protein. The sample includes 150,000 to 180,000 distinct CDR3 sequences, approximately 93% of them seen just once. Sequenced sample: CD8+ T cells from PBMCs. Receptor source: a human donor with multiple sclerosis.

This clonotype occurred once. The chain has TRBV27 and TRBJ2-7; no reliable D call. The V gene lost 10 bases and the J gene lost 0 bases, with 13 bases spanning the gap. The CDR3 extends over 13 amino acids. Germline CDR1 reads MNHEY; CDR2 reads SMNVEV (reference sequence). CDR3 protein: CATRTRSSYEQYF. The CDR3 DNA follows: TGTGCCACCAGGACGCGCAGCTCCTACGAGCAGTACTTC.

J is TRBJ2-1 and V is TRBV9, with D possibly being TRBD1 (5 bases). V was cut by 5 bases and J by 0 bases, with 9 bases left in between. This CDR3 comprises 14 residues. CDR1 is SGDLS, CDR2 YYNGEE, per germline. The CDR3 spells CASSDSSSYNEQFF. DNA of the CDR3: TGTGCCAGCAGTGACAGTAGCTCCTACAATGAGCAGTTCTTC.

A single count supports this clonotype. The V gene is TRBV7-8, the J gene TRBJ2-2; 8 nucleotides match TRBD1. CDR1 is SGHVS, CDR2 FQNEAQ, per germline. Trimming cost V 4 bases and J 1 base; bases outside gene matches: 8. The CDR3 runs to 17 residues. The CDR3 bases are TGTGCCAGCAGCTACTGGCACAGGGGGAGGAACACCGGGGAGCTGTTTTTT. Its translation: CASSYWHRGRNTGELFF.

V gene TRBV9 combines with J gene TRBJ2-1; D call uncertain. The germline CDR1 and CDR2 sequences are SGDLS and YYNGEE. This CDR3 has 13 residues. V was clipped by 4 bases and J by 6 bases, with 11 bases between them. CDR3 sequence (DNA): TGTGCCAGCAGCCCCTATAGCCCCAATGAGCAGTTCTTC. It yields the protein CASSPYSPNEQFF. Using reference TRBV9 and TRBJ2-1 for the parts outside the CDR3, the full variable domain is DSGVTQTPKHLITATGQRVTLRCSPRSGDLSVYWYQQSLDQGLQFLIQYYNGEERAKGNILERFSAQQFPDLHSELNLSSLELGDSALYFCASSPYSPNEQFFGPGTRLTVL.

This chain joins TRBV2 and TRBJ2-7; 15 nucleotides match TRBD2. With V trimmed by 4 bases and J by 0 bases, 7 bases remained unmatched. Germline values: CDR1 SNHLY, CDR2 FYNNEI. This CDR3 is 18 amino acids long. The CDR3 bases are TGTGCCAGCAGTGGGCGGACTAGCGGGGGGGTAAGCTCCTACGAGCAGTACTTC. Its protein product is CASSGRTSGGVSSYEQYF.